These 20 T cell receptor beta chains share one sample of origin, sequenced in a study of T cells in Graves' hyperthyroidism and ophthalmopathy. The TCR beta CDR3 regions underwent amplification using RNA transcripts as the source. A first-round RT-PCR of the TCR CDR3 used the HTBI primer set. TCRdb reanalysed the multiplex PCR reads using MiXCR and keeps one entry per CDR3 protein. The table includes fewer than 450,000 distinct CDR3 sequences, roughly 17% detected once. What was sequenced was blood. Source of these receptors: a woman in her 30s with Graves' hyperthyroidism that later progressed to Graves' ophthalmopathy.

This clonotype was counted between two and nine times. V is TRBV19 and J is TRBJ2-7, with D perhaps TRBD1 (6 bases). The CDR3 extends over 16 amino acids. The germline gives CDR1 LNHDA, CDR2 SQIVND (reference sequence). Between the trimmed V and J ends, which lost 5 bases and 4 bases, there was a span of 21 bases. The CDR3 DNA sequence: TGTGCCAGTAGTCCAGGACGACGGGACAAAGGGTACGAGCAGTACTTC. This codes for CASSPGRRDKGYEQYF.

This clonotype was seen repeatedly, ten times or more. The CDR3 DNA reads as TGTGCCAGCTCATACACCGGGACGGGAGGAAACACCATATATTTT. It codes for CASSYTGTGGNTIYF. The V gene is TRBV18, the J gene TRBJ1-3, with D perhaps TRBD1 (5 bases). Germline CDR1 and CDR2: KGHSH and LQKENI. This CDR3 contains 15 residues. V was pared by 5 bases and J by 4 bases, with 15 bases between.

The chain combines TRBV5-1 with TRBJ2-7, with 9 positions matching TRBD1. Per germline, CDR1 SGHRS and CDR2 YFSETQ. V gave up 4 bases and J gave up 5 bases; unmatched junction bases: 4. The length of the CDR3 is 13 residues. The CDR3: CASSSTGGDEQYF. CDR3 in DNA: TGCGCCAGCAGCAGCACAGGGGGCGACGAGCAGTACTTC.

This clonotype was seen at least ten times. V gene TRBV4-1 combines with J gene TRBJ2-7, with D perhaps TRBD1 (6 bases). The V gene's germline CDR1 is MGHRA and CDR2 YSYEKL. V was shortened by 4 bases and J by 3 bases, with 13 bases between the two germline ends. This CDR3 has 14 amino acids. CDR3 amino acids: CASSLPGRGYEQYF. DNA for the CDR3: TGCGCCAGCAGCCTCCCCGGCAGGGGCTACGAGCAGTACTTC.

J is TRBJ1-2 and V is TRBV20-1, with D possibly matching TRBD1 (6 bases). CDR1 DFQATT and CDR2 SNEGSKA come from the germline V gene (reference sequence). This CDR3 comprises 14 residues. Trimming cost V 2 bases and J 2 bases, with 12 bases left between them. The CDR3 nucleotides are TGCAGTGCTAGACGGCAAGGGGGGAACTATGGCTACACCTTC. Its protein product is CSARRQGGNYGYTF.

In its sample, this clonotype was seen a few times. The chain joins TRBV24-1 to TRBJ2-1; 11 bases fit TRBD2. Germline lookup yields CDR1 KGHDR and CDR2 SFDVKD. With 5 bases clipped from V and 2 bases from J, the junction kept 7 bases outside the gene matches. The CDR3 is 17 amino acids. The CDR3 region has the DNA TGTGCCACCAGTGGACTAGCGGGGTTCGGGACCTACAATGAGCAGTTCTTC. Amino acid sequence: CATSGLAGFGTYNEQFF.

CDR3 nucleotide sequence: TGTGCCGCCTCGTTCAGGGGAGAGACCCAGTACTTC. Encoded protein: CAASFRGETQYF. V and J are TRBV6-2 or TRBV6-3 and TRBJ2-5; D perhaps matches TRBD1 (6 bases). Trimming left V 11 bases short and J 4 bases short, with 14 bases between. This CDR3 region has 12 residues. From germline, CDR1 is MNHEY and CDR2 SVGEGT.

This clonotype came up a few times. The chain has TRBV19 and TRBJ1-1; D unresolved. This CDR3 is 13 amino acids long. The germline V gene has CDR1 LNHDA and CDR2 SQIVND (reference sequence). The ends were cut back, 3 bases at V and 3 bases at J, with 8 bases in the middle. CDR3 amino acids: CASSIPGYTEAFF. The CDR3 DNA sequence: TGTGCCAGTAGTATCCCCGGATACACTGAAGCTTTCTTT.

This clonotype was recorded at least ten times. This chain links TRBV2 with TRBJ2-7; possibly TRBD1 for D (6 bases). The germline V gene encodes CDR1 SNHLY and CDR2 FYNNEI. The CDR3 is 14 amino acids. Trimming took off 6 bases at V and 2 bases at J, with 14 bases between the two ends. The CDR3 is CASSGDKSTYEQYF. For the CDR3, the DNA is TGTGCCAGCAGCGGGGACAAGAGTACCTACGAGCAGTACTTC. The full variable domain, rest sourced from reference TRBV2 and TRBJ2-7, is EPEVTQTPSHQVTQMGQEVILRCVPISNHLYFYWYRQILGQKVEFLVSFYNNEISEKSEIFDDQFSVERPDGSNFTLKIRSTKLEDSAMYFCASSGDKSTYEQYFGPGTRLTVT.

In nucleotides, the CDR3 is TGTGCCAGCAGTTGGAAGCTTATCTATGGCTACACCTTC. Translating gives CASSWKLIYGYTF. The J gene is TRBJ1-2, the V gene TRBV28, with unresolved D. Germline V gives CDR1 MDHEN, CDR2 SYDVKM. The CDR3 runs 13 residues. Trimming cost V 4 bases and J 4 bases, with 10 bases left between them.

There are many counts of this clonotype. The V call is TRBV7-9, the J call TRBJ1-2; TRBD1 is a possible D gene (5 bases). Deletions cut 2 bases from V and 7 bases from J, with 11 bases between. Per germline, CDR1 SEHNR and CDR2 FQNEAQ (reference sequence). CDR3 size: 13 residues. CDR3 in DNA: TGTGCCAGCAGCTTACAGGGCAGGGTTGGCTACACCTTC. Its protein product is CASSLQGRVGYTF. Complete variable domain (other parts from reference TRBV7-9 and TRBJ1-2): DTGVSQNPRHKITKRGQNVTFRCDPISEHNRLYWYRQTLGQGPEFLTYFQNEAQLEKSRLLSDRFSAERPKGSFSTLEIQRTEQGDSAMYLCASSLQGRVGYTFGSGTRLTVV.

In this sample, this clonotype turned up many times. The chain uses TRBV18 and TRBJ2-7, with D unresolved. Trimming shortened V by 1 base and J by 5 bases, and 9 bases separated the two germline ends. The V gene's germline CDR1 is KGHSH and CDR2 LQKENI. The CDR3 covers 13 residues. The CDR3 here is CASSPRDLNEQYF. DNA for the CDR3: TGTGCCAGCTCACCACGGGATCTAAACGAGCAGTACTTC.

To note about this clonotype: An end of the junction does not agree with germline; a read error may underlie this. V usage is TRBV3-1 and J usage is TRBJ2-3; D possibly corresponds to TRBD2 (5 bases). This CDR3 contains 14 residues. The germline V gene has CDR1 LGHDT and CDR2 YNNKEL (reference sequence). The CDR3 sequence is CASSLTRVTDTRYF. CDR3 coding DNA: TGTGCCAGCAGCCTCACTAGAGTCACAGATACGCGGTATTTT.

The table lists this clonotype with many counts. The genes are TRBV6-1 and TRBJ2-6; the D gene is possibly TRBD1 (6 bases). With 6 bases removed from V and 0 bases from J, the gap between germline ends came to 12 bases. CDR1 MNHNS and CDR2 SASEGT come from the germline V gene. The CDR3 runs 16 residues. The CDR3: CASRVGHLSGANVLTF. CDR3 coding DNA: TGTGCCAGCAGGGTGGGACACCTCTCTGGGGCCAACGTCCTGACTTTC.

Many counts were recorded for this clonotype. This chain joins TRBV15 and TRBJ1-5, with D perhaps matching TRBD1 (6 bases). CDR3 length: 15 residues. The germline V and J ends were trimmed by 0 bases and 7 bases, with 13 bases remaining between them. Germline V lookup: CDR1 LNHNV, CDR2 YYDKDF (reference sequence). The CDR3: CATSRDTGAGQPQHF. CDR3 bases: TGTGCCACCAGCAGAGATACGGGGGCAGGCCAGCCCCAGCATTTT.

This rearrangement joins TRBV5-1 to TRBJ2-3, with TRBD1 as a possible D gene (6 bases). V lost 4 bases to trimming and J lost 1 base, with 13 bases between them. CDR1 is SGHRS and CDR2 is YFSETQ in the germline V gene. CDR3 length: 15 residues. CDR3 sequence: CASSRGNTGTDTQYF. CDR3 nucleotides: TGCGCCAGCAGCAGGGGGAACACCGGCACAGATACGCAGTATTTT. Full variable domain (rest looked up from reference TRBV5-1 and TRBJ2-3): KAGVTQTPRYLIKTRGQQVTLSCSPISGHRSVSWYQQTPGQGLQFLFEYFSETQRNKGNFPGRFSGRQFSNSRSEMNVSTLELGDSALYLCASSRGNTGTDTQYFGPGTRLTVL.

This chain links TRBV7-9 with TRBJ1-3; TRBD1 aligns across 8 bases. The germline V gene has CDR1 SEHNR and CDR2 FQNEAQ (reference sequence). This CDR3 is built from 14 residues. V was pared by 6 bases and J by 9 bases, with 10 bases of the junction left unmatched. The CDR3 sequence: CASRLTGEKGTIYF. The CDR3 DNA reads as TGTGCCAGCAGATTGACAGGGGAGAAGGGCACCATATATTTT. The variable domain in full, completed from reference TRBV7-9 and TRBJ1-3, reads DTGVSQNPRHKITKRGQNVTFRCDPISEHNRLYWYRQTLGQGPEFLTYFQNEAQLEKSRLLSDRFSAERPKGSFSTLEIQRTEQGDSAMYLCASRLTGEKGTIYFGEGSWLTVV.

For this clonotype: Since a much larger clone is just one base distant, this may be a read error. The V and J genes are TRBV7-2 and TRBJ2-5; unclear D gene. This CDR3 has 13 residues. The V gene's germline CDR1 is SGHTA and CDR2 FQGNSA. The CDR3 DNA sequence: TGTGCCGGCAGCTTAGGATTCGGGGAGACCCAGTACTTC. Its translation is CAGSLGFGETQYF.

This clonotype was seen at least ten times. The V and J genes are TRBV6-2 or TRBV6-3 and TRBJ2-1; D tentatively fits TRBD1 or TRBD2 (5 bases each). Germline assignment: CDR1 MNHEY and CDR2 SVGEGT. V was shortened by 7 bases and J by 7 bases, with 17 bases between the two germline ends. There are 14 residues in the CDR3. The CDR3 DNA follows: TGTGCCAGCATCGGGGAAAGGGGCTGGAATGAGCAGTTCTTC. This gives the protein CASIGERGWNEQFF.

In regard to this clonotype: A junction boundary mismatches the germline segment, possibly from a read error. The CDR3 is CASSLVSSGLGQLFF. CDR3 nucleotides: TGCGCCAGCAGCTTGGTGTCTAGCGGTCTCGGGCAGCTGTTTTTT. The genes are TRBV5-1 and TRBJ2-2, with 7 bases matching TRBD2. CDR3 length: 15 residues. Germline V lookup: CDR1 SGHRS, CDR2 YFSETQ.